The rows below give T cell receptor beta chains drawn from one sample of a study of shared clonotypes between healthy human individuals. Some clones are missing from TCRdb's copy, which holds only in-frame ones; the method was immunoSEQ multiplex PCR. There are about 980,000 clones in the sample; approximately 80% occur only once, and approximately 1.5% lies in the top ten. Material for sequencing was memory CD4+ T cells sorted from blood. The receptors shown here come from a man in his late teens or twenties in good health. Both conserved end residues are part of each CDR3. The order of the fields is CDR3 DNA, CDR3 protein, clone size, V gene, D gene, J gene. A D gene is named only where the DNA matches it firmly. Expanded clones are given a class, and other clones once, few, many or no size at all.

TGTGCCAGCAGCTTAGGACAGGGGCTTTACAATGAGCAGTTCTTC	CASSLGQGLYNEQFF	NA	TRBV7-2	TRBD1	TRBJ2-1
TGTGCCAGCTTCGGGGGCAGGCTAGGGGAGACCCAGTACTTC	CASFGGRLGETQYF	NA	TRBV6-1	NA	TRBJ2-5
TGCGCCAGCAGCGTCCCCGGGCCAAACAATGAGCAGTTCTTC	CASSVPGPNNEQFF	NA	TRBV5-1	NA	TRBJ2-1
TGTGCCAGCAGTTATTCAGATACGCAGTATTTT	CASSYSDTQYF	NA	TRBV6-5	NA	TRBJ2-3
TGTGCCATCAGTTCGGGGGACGGCAATCAGCCCCAGCATTTT	CAISSGDGNQPQHF	NA	TRBV10-3	NA	TRBJ1-5
TGTGCCAGCGTCCCCCCCCGGGGGGTCATTAGCACAGATACGCAGTATTTT	CASVPPRGVISTDTQYF	NA	TRBV7-8	TRBD2	TRBJ2-3
TGTGCCAGCAGCCAAGATGCAGGAGGGTACCAAGAGACCCAGTACTTC	CASSQDAGGYQETQYF	NA	TRBV4-2	NA	TRBJ2-5
TGTGCCAGCAGCGCTAGCGGGAGGGGTGAAGAGTTCTTC	CASSASGRGEEFF	NA	TRBV6-1	TRBD2	TRBJ2-1
TGTGCCAGCAGACCCCGGGGGACAGAAGGAAAACTGTTTTTT	CASRPRGTEGKLFF	NA	TRBV6-1	TRBD1	TRBJ1-4
TGTGCCAGCAGTTACTCGATCGATAGCGGGAGGGCCGGGAAGTTCTTC	CASSYSIDSGRAGKFF	NA	TRBV6-5	TRBD2	TRBJ2-1
TGTGCCAGCAGCTTAGATATGTCGGGAGGGCCAAGGTACGAGCAGTACTTC	CASSLDMSGGPRYEQYF	many	TRBV11-3	TRBD2	TRBJ2-7
TGTGCCAGCGGCCGGACTAGCGGGGTCACCGGGGAGCTGTTTTTT	CASGRTSGVTGELFF	NA	TRBV27	TRBD2	TRBJ2-2
TGTGCCAGCAGCCCGGGGGGGAAAGCGACCTCCTACGAGCAGTACTTC	CASSPGGKATSYEQYF	NA	TRBV5-4	TRBD2	TRBJ2-7
TGTGCCAGCTCACCGGGGATCAGACAGGGCCACGAGCAGTACTTC	CASSPGIRQGHEQYF	NA	TRBV18	TRBD1	TRBJ2-7
TGCGCCAGCAGCCAACCCGGACAGGGGGAAGGGGCCCAGTACTTC	CASSQPGQGEGAQYF	NA	TRBV5-1	TRBD1	TRBJ2-5
TGTGCCAGCAGCTCCACTCTAGGCGGCAATTCACCCCTCCACTTT	CASSSTLGGNSPLHF	NA	TRBV7-8	NA	TRBJ1-6
TGCGCCAGCAGCTTGGTAGGGGGCGAACGGGAGACCCAGTACTTC	CASSLVGGERETQYF	NA	TRBV5-1	TRBD1	TRBJ2-5
TGTGCCAGCAGACCCCAGCGGGGTCAGCCCCAGCATTTT	CASRPQRGQPQHF	many	TRBV28	NA	TRBJ1-5
TGTGCCAGTATAGGACAGGGTCATCAGCCCCAGCATTTT	CASIGQGHQPQHF	once	TRBV19	TRBD1	TRBJ1-5
TGCGCCAGCAGTGGGTCGGGGCCGTATGGCTACACCTTC	CASSGSGPYGYTF	NA	TRBV10-2	NA	TRBJ1-2
TGTGCCAGCAGCGGCCCTGGGTCCACTAATGAAAAACTGTTTTTT	CASSGPGSTNEKLFF	NA	TRBV11-2	NA	TRBJ1-4
TGTGCCAGCAGTTTATCCGGGACAGGACCTAATCAGCCCCAGCATTTT	CASSLSGTGPNQPQHF	NA	TRBV28	TRBD1	TRBJ1-5
TGTGCCTCGACCGGGACGGAGAACACCGGGGAGCTGTTTTTT	CASTGTENTGELFF	once	TRBV10-3	NA	TRBJ2-2
TGCGCCAGCAGGTCGGGGGCAGGGGCCTACGAGCAGTACTTC	CASRSGAGAYEQYF	NA	TRBV5-1	NA	TRBJ2-7
TGCGCCAGCAGCTTGGTACCGAACACCGGGGAGCTGTTTTTT	CASSLVPNTGELFF	NA	TRBV5-1	NA	TRBJ2-2
TGTGCCAGCAGTTCCTCCGGACTAGCCTGGGGGCGTTTGAATGAGCAGTTCTTC	CASSSSGLAWGRLNEQFF	NA	TRBV27	TRBD2	TRBJ2-1
TGTGCCTCTTGGCTCTCTGGAAACACCATATATTTT	CASWLSGNTIYF	NA	TRBV10-3	NA	TRBJ1-3
TGTGCCAGCTCACCAGGAACGGGAGGAGTCAACGAGCAGTACTTC	CASSPGTGGVNEQYF	NA	TRBV18	TRBD2	TRBJ2-7
TGCGCCAGCAGCCCCTCATCCCGTGGGTACGAGCAGTACTTC	CASSPSSRGYEQYF	few	TRBV10-2	NA	TRBJ2-7
TGTGCCAGCAGCCGACGAGCCGCTAACTATGGCTACACCTTC	CASSRRAANYGYTF	NA	TRBV7-9	NA	TRBJ1-2
TGTGCCTGGAGTGTATGGGGAGGGGGCAGAGCCAAAAACATTCAGTACTTC	CAWSVWGGGRAKNIQYF	NA	TRBV30	NA	TRBJ2-4
TGCGCCAGCAGCTTGGCCGGACTAGCAAGGGGGGATGAGCAGTTCTTC	CASSLAGLARGDEQFF	NA	TRBV5-1	TRBD2	TRBJ2-1
TGTGCCAGCAGGGGAGGACAGGGGGCACAAGAGACCCAGTACTTC	CASRGGQGAQETQYF	NA	TRBV2	TRBD1	TRBJ2-5
TGTGCCAGCAGTTACTTTCTCGGGGGAAACACCATATATTTT	CASSYFLGGNTIYF	NA	TRBV6-6	NA	TRBJ1-3
TGTGCCTGGAGTGACGGGACCGGGCTTAATAATGAAAAACTGTTTTTT	CAWSDGTGLNNEKLFF	NA	TRBV30	NA	TRBJ1-4
TGCAGCGTTGAAGTTTGGTGGGACTCCCAAGAGACCCAGTACTTC	CSVEVWWDSQETQYF	NA	TRBV29-1	NA	TRBJ2-5
TGTGCCAGCACCCCAATTGGGGGCTCCTACGAGCAGTACTTC	CASTPIGGSYEQYF	NA	TRBV6-1	NA	TRBJ2-7
TGTGCCTGGGGTGCAGGGATTTATCAGCCCCAGCATTTT	CAWGAGIYQPQHF	NA	TRBV30	NA	TRBJ1-5